A single T cell receptor (beta chain) is shown here with its context. What it binds is unknown. This record belongs to a study of cytomegalovirus exposure and HLA in healthy donors. Study summary: The approximately 110 validation repertoires, a later analysis reported, used the same platform as the roughly 660 repertoires from the first cohort.

With 5 bases removed from V and 6 bases from J, the gap between germline ends came to 8 bases. This CDR3 is built from 11 residues. Germline V gene sequence: CDR1 MNHNS, CDR2 SASEGT. Profiling relied on immunoSEQ multiplex PCR, and the TCRdb table lists in-frame clones only, not all of them. The sample has fewer than 75,000 clones; 90% to 95% are singletons. Study conclusions and caveats: Cytomegalovirus status was reportedly diagnosed by the classifier with high sensitivity and specificity. Investigators reported 150 to 200 TCR beta chains as tied to cytomegalovirus.

Separation from the approximately 690-subject first cohort characterized the roughly 130-subject validation cohort, to which the donors belonged. The origin of this receptor is a woman aged 18-35 years in good health and CMV-seropositive. The sequenced sample was PBMCs. The chain recombines TRBV6-1 with TRBJ2-7; D may be TRBD2 (6 bases). The CDR3 protein is CASSYGGEQYF. The CDR3 DNA reads as TGTGCCAGCAGTTACGGGGGCGAGCAGTACTTC.